These T cell receptor beta chains were read from a single sample in a study of Ad26.COV2.S vaccination and SARS-CoV-2 variants. TCRdb's copy holds only in-frame clones and misses some; the assay was immunoSEQ multiplex PCR. The data contain around 250,000 clones, around 87% of them singletons. Source: peripheral blood, taken in a trial of Ad26.COV2.S vaccine versus placebo. The origin of the receptors is a person between 18 and 65 years old who received the Ad26.COV2.S COVID-19 vaccine or a placebo. Both conserved end residues are part of each CDR3. Each record gives: J gene, clone size, V gene, D gene, CDR3 protein. D genes are given only for firm matches. Clone size, where shown, is once, few, many, or a class for clones that have expanded.

TRBJ1-5 | - | TRBV4-3 | - | CASSQVGGSNQPQHF
TRBJ1-2 | - | TRBV30 | - | CAWSVLQGIGTF
TRBJ2-5 | - | TRBV5-6 | TRBD1 | CASSEGRRGRETQYF
TRBJ2-3 | - | TRBV4-1 | TRBD2 | CASSQISGSADTQYF
TRBJ1-5 | once | TRBV7-9 | - | CASSLGDGGNQPQHF
TRBJ2-3 | - | TRBV5-6 | - | CASSLEMVSEGTDTQYF
TRBJ2-1 | once | TRBV5-1 | - | CASSLGQGSYNEQFF
TRBJ2-7 | - | TRBV10-3 | - | CAISGYDNLEQYF
TRBJ2-7 | - | TRBV5-1 | TRBD1 | CASSSSTGGSYEQYF
TRBJ2-6 | - | TRBV28 | TRBD1 | CASITRDRVGLGPSGANVLTF
TRBJ2-5 | - | TRBV10-3 | - | CAISESGGSTRETQYF
TRBJ2-1 | - | TRBV7-6 | TRBD2 | CASSPLAGPLYNEQFF
TRBJ2-1 | - | TRBV6-5 | - | CASSPGRRLDEQFF
TRBJ1-2 | - | TRBV3-1/TRBV3-2 | - | CASSQEDSANYGYTF
TRBJ2-3 | - | TRBV18 | - | CASSPPGAAVEQYF
TRBJ1-2 | few | TRBV18 | - | CASSPGMYMGGYTF
TRBJ2-1 | - | TRBV27 | - | CASSLSVGGGDNEQFF
TRBJ2-6 | - | TRBV9 | - | CASSVRTKEASGANVLTF